Below, 29 T cell receptor beta chains from the same sample are listed, as sequenced in a study of Japanese encephalitis immunity and Zika vaccine responses. PBMCs were CFSE-labeled and cultured for approximately 6 days with peptide pools at approximately 1 ug/mL each. The sort collected unfixed, live, CD56-CD19-CD16-CD3+CD4+ CFSE-low proliferating CD4 T cells. TCRdb recomputed calls from the 5' RACE reads with MiXCR, one row per CDR3 protein. The data show a few hundred distinct CDR3 sequences, with around 7.8% seen just once and around 40% held by the top ten. The sample was antigen-activated CD4+ T cells from blood, cultured, taken during a Zika inactivated vaccine study. These receptors all stem from an adult woman who received an inactivated Zika virus vaccine.

This clonotype is categorized as medium-sized (0.01 to 0.1%). The chain couples TRBV19 to TRBJ1-1; maybe TRBD1 (5 bases). V shed 7 bases and J shed 1 base, with 19 bases lying between them. The CDR3 is 16 amino acids. CDR1 is LNHDA and CDR2 is SQIVND in the germline V gene (reference sequence). The CDR3 coding sequence is TGTGCCAGTACCTTTGACTCTGGGACCGAGAACACTGAAGCTTTCTTT. This sequence encodes CASTFDSGTENTEAFF.

By share of the sample, this clonotype is large. The V gene is TRBV28, the J gene TRBJ2-5; D is unclear. This CDR3 region has 13 residues. Trimming left V 6 bases short and J 1 base short, with 9 bases between. CDR1 is MDHEN, CDR2 SYDVKM, per germline. The CDR3 reads CASSPPGQETQYF. In DNA, the CDR3 is TGTGCCAGCAGCCCCCCCGGCCAAGAGACCCAGTACTTC.

By its share, this clonotype is large (0.1 to 1%). V is TRBV2 and J is TRBJ2-3; D is unresolved. There are 14 residues in the CDR3. Germline V CDR1 and CDR2: SNHLY, FYNNEI. The V end lost 7 bases, the J end lost 0 bases, and 11 bases lay between the germline ends. The CDR3 loop is CASIGRKSTDTQYF. CDR3 in DNA: TGTGCCAGCATAGGGCGCAAAAGCACAGATACGCAGTATTTT. Looking up the rest from reference TRBV2 and TRBJ2-3 gives the full variable domain: EPEVTQTPSHQVTQMGQEVILRCVPISNHLYFYWYRQILGQKVEFLVSFYNNEISEKSEIFDDQFSVERPDGSNFTLKIRSTKLEDSAMYFCASIGRKSTDTQYFGPGTRLTVL.

The sample holds many counts of this clonotype. The chain carries TRBV6-4 and TRBJ2-5, with 7 bases matching TRBD2. Per germline, CDR1 MRHNA and CDR2 SNTAGT. The CDR3 runs 13 residues. The V and J ends lost 6 bases and 4 bases, in that order; junction bases with no gene match: 5. The CDR3 DNA sequence: TGTGCCAGCAGCCGGGAGGCCGGAGAGACCCAGTACTTC. Translation: CASSREAGETQYF.

By sample share, this clonotype is medium-sized (0.01 to 0.1%). This chain links TRBV2 with TRBJ2-7; D is possibly TRBD2 (7 bases). With 7 bases removed from V and 5 bases from J, the gap between germline ends came to 18 bases. Germline V lookup: CDR1 SNHLY, CDR2 FYNNEI. CDR3 size: 14 residues. The CDR3 region has the DNA TGTGCCAGCATAAAACGAACGGGGGGCGACGAGCAGTACTTC. Its protein product is CASIKRTGGDEQYF.

This clonotype is labeled as medium-sized. This CDR3 is CASTESDGYQPQHF. CDR3 DNA: TGTGCCAGCACTGAATCGGACGGTTATCAGCCCCAGCATTTT. The chain recombines TRBV6-2 or TRBV6-3 with TRBJ1-5; D uncertain. With 7 bases removed from V and 5 bases from J, the gap between germline ends came to 15 bases. Looked up from germline, CDR1 is MNHEY and CDR2 is SVGEGT. This CDR3 is 14 amino acids long.

By frequency in the sample, this clonotype is large (0.1 to 1%). This chain joins TRBV28 and TRBJ1-1; D unclear. V was pared by 7 bases and J by 3 bases, with 15 bases between. This CDR3 spans 14 amino acids. The germline CDR1 and CDR2 sequences are MDHEN and SYDVKM. In nucleotides, the CDR3 is TGTGCCAGCACCCCGCCAACAGACTACACTGAAGCTTTCTTT. As protein: CASTPPTDYTEAFF.

This clonotype was seen many times. The rearrangement joins TRBV7-9 to TRBJ1-2; D is perhaps TRBD1 (5 bases). The CDR3 loop spans 14 amino acids. Germline lookup yields CDR1 SEHNR and CDR2 FQNEAQ (reference sequence). V was pared by 6 bases and J by 8 bases, with 19 bases between. The CDR3 nucleotides are TGTGCCAGCAGGGCCGGGACGGATGGGGGAGGCTACACCTTC. Translating it yields CASRAGTDGGGYTF.

This clonotype is deemed medium-sized. The chain recombines TRBV28 with TRBJ2-1, with TRBD2 matching over 8 bases. The CDR3 is made up of 14 amino acids. Germline assignment: CDR1 MDHEN and CDR2 SYDVKM. V shed 8 bases, J shed 9 bases, and the junction held 12 bases outside the gene matches. The CDR3 region has the DNA TGTGCCAGCGATCGGGGGGGGGACCTCTCTGAGCAGTTCTTC. The encoded protein is CASDRGGDLSEQFF.

This clonotype ranks as large. This sequence joins TRBV7-9 and TRBJ1-4; a weak D match, TRBD1 (6 bases). The CDR3 extends over 15 amino acids. Trimming shortened V by 5 bases and J by 8 bases, and 18 bases separated the two germline ends. The germline CDR1 and CDR2 sequences are SEHNR and FQNEAQ (reference sequence). CDR3 DNA sequence: TGTGCCAGCAGCCAGGGGACCTCCGAGGGGGAAAAACTGTTTTTT. As protein: CASSQGTSEGEKLFF.

This clonotype counts as medium-sized. V is TRBV7-9 and J is TRBJ1-4; TRBD1 is a possible D gene (5 bases). Trimming took off 5 bases at V and 8 bases at J, with 18 bases between the two ends. Germline loops: CDR1 SEHNR, CDR2 FQNEAQ (reference sequence). The CDR3 spans 15 residues. CDR3 sequence reads: CASSLGTDNTEKLFF. The CDR3 DNA reads TGTGCCAGCAGCCTCGGGACCGACAATACGGAAAAACTGTTTTTT.

This clonotype is labeled large. The genes are TRBV6-5 and TRBJ1-2; TRBD1 might be the D (5 bases). With 5 bases removed from V and 4 bases from J, the gap between germline ends came to 20 bases. In germline, CDR1 is MNHEY, CDR2 SVGAGI. This CDR3 has 16 residues. The CDR3: CASSVPHGQGTYGYTF. The CDR3 bases are TGTGCCAGCAGTGTCCCTCACGGGCAGGGAACCTATGGCTACACCTTC.

By proportion, this clonotype is medium-sized. The V gene is TRBV2, the J gene TRBJ2-7, with 12 bases lining up with TRBD2. The V and J ends lost 4 bases and 5 bases, in that order; junction bases with no gene match: 3. Germline CDR1 SNHLY, CDR2 FYNNEI. CDR3 size: 14 residues. Written as DNA, the CDR3 is TGTGCCAGCAGTGCGCGACTAGCGGGGGACGAGCAGTACTTC. Translating gives CASSARLAGDEQYF.

By proportion, this clonotype is medium-sized (0.01 to 0.1%). The rearrangement uses TRBV28 and TRBJ1-1; D ambiguous. The V gene's germline CDR1 is MDHEN and CDR2 SYDVKM. This CDR3 is built from 12 residues. Trimming pared 10 bases from V and 1 base from J, leaving 10 bases between. This chain's CDR3 is CAIHSGNTEAFF. As DNA, the CDR3 is TGTGCCATCCATTCCGGGAACACTGAAGCTTTCTTT.

This clonotype was recorded many times. The gene calls are TRBV4-3 and TRBJ1-4; D gene ambiguous. V was cut by 4 bases and J by 0 bases, with 0 bases left in between. This CDR3 has 12 residues. Germline V gives CDR1 LGHNA, CDR2 YSLEER. The CDR3 loop is CASSPTNEKLFF. The CDR3 region has the DNA TGCGCCAGCAGCCCAACTAATGAAAAACTGTTTTTT.

This clonotype was seen repeatedly, ten times or more. This sequence joins TRBV28 and TRBJ1-6, with D perhaps TRBD1 (5 bases). Trimming removed 4 bases at V and 0 bases at J, with 10 bases between. The CDR3 loop spans 16 amino acids. The germline V gene has CDR1 MDHEN and CDR2 SYDVKM. CDR3 nucleotide sequence: TGTGCCAGCAGTTCCAGGGACGGCTCCTATAATTCACCCCTCCACTTT. Amino acids: CASSSRDGSYNSPLHF.

By share, this clonotype counts as hyperexpanded. CDR3 nucleotides: TGTGCCAGCAATCCGAGGGAGTCCACAGATACGCAGTATTTT. This sequence encodes CASNPRESTDTQYF. This rearrangement joins TRBV2 to TRBJ2-3; maybe TRBD2 (5 bases). Per the germline V gene, CDR1 is SNHLY and CDR2 is FYNNEI. V dropped 7 bases and J dropped 2 bases, with 13 bases sitting between them. The CDR3 length is 14 residues.

This clonotype is classed as large. The chain uses TRBV7-8 and TRBJ2-1, with D possibly TRBD1 on 6 matching bases. The germline V gene has CDR1 SGHVS and CDR2 FQNEAQ. V shed 5 bases and J shed 15 bases, with 20 bases lying between them. The CDR3 loop spans 13 amino acids. CDR3 protein: CASSPQGNRDRFF. The DNA of the CDR3 is TGTGCCAGCAGCCCCCAGGGAAACAGGGATCGGTTCTTC.

This clonotype is medium-sized (0.01 to 0.1%) by share. J is TRBJ2-1 and V is TRBV19, with TRBD1 matching over 10 bases. The CDR3 is 14 amino acids. V dropped 7 bases and J dropped 6; count of bases not matched to a gene: 6. Germline CDR1 LNHDA, CDR2 SQIVND (reference sequence). The CDR3 region has the DNA TGTGCCAGTACCCAGGACAGGGGGTTCAATGAGCAGTTCTTC. Translated, it gives CASTQDRGFNEQFF.

This clonotype is large (0.1 to 1%) by share. The genes are TRBV28 and TRBJ2-7, with TRBD1 identical over 7 bases. The CDR3 covers 13 residues. The germline CDR1 and CDR2 sequences are MDHEN and SYDVKM. The V segment lost 4 bases and the J segment 12 bases; nucleotides outside the gene matches: 12. CDR3 sequence reads: CASSSGTVDPRYF. In DNA form, the CDR3 reads TGTGCCAGCAGTTCAGGGACAGTTGATCCACGGTACTTC.

This clonotype was seen at least ten times. The rearrangement uses TRBV27 and TRBJ1-6, with D perhaps matching TRBD1 (5 bases). The V end was cut by 3 bases, the J end by 0 bases, with 18 bases between. The CDR3 spans 19 residues. Germline values: CDR1 MNHEY, CDR2 SMNVEV (reference sequence). The CDR3 coding sequence is TGTGCCAGCAGTTTCCTCCCGGGACTCCCGAGCTCCTATAATTCACCCCTCCACTTT. This encodes CASSFLPGLPSSYNSPLHF.

By share of the sample, this clonotype is medium-sized (0.01 to 0.1%). This chain connects TRBV7-3 to TRBJ2-3; 7 bases map to TRBD2. Unmatched junction bases numbered 3, after V lost 3 bases and J lost 6 bases. Germline-derived CDR1 and CDR2 are SGHTA and FQGTGA. The CDR3 covers 13 residues. CDR3 nucleotide sequence: TGTGCCAGCAGCTTGGGGGGGATGGATACGCAGTATTTT. It is translated as CASSLGGMDTQYF.

In this sample, this clonotype turned up a few times. This chain joins TRBV12-3 or TRBV12-4 and TRBJ2-7, with D unresolved. The CDR3 totals 13 residues. The V and J ends lost 4 bases and 4 bases respectively, with 11 bases between them. CDR3 protein: CASSSWGKYEQYF. CDR3 DNA sequence: TGTGCCAGCAGTTCTTGGGGAAAGTACGAGCAGTACTTC.

Of note for this clonotype: Sequence at one end of the junction differs from germline and may be a read error. The chain employs TRBV10-1 and TRBJ2-3; 9 nucleotides line up with TRBD2. The CDR3 has 14 amino acids. CDR1 is WNHNN and CDR2 is SYGVQD in the germline V gene (reference sequence). CDR3 coding DNA: TGCGCAAGCAGGAAAAGACTAGCGGAAGATACGAAGTATTTT. This sequence encodes CASRKRLAEDTKYF.

In its sample, this clonotype is medium-sized. V gene TRBV3-1 combines with J gene TRBJ1-4; no firm D call. CDR3 length: 15 amino acids. Deletions cut 1 base from V and 7 bases from J, with 13 bases between. Germline V gene data show CDR1 as LGHDT and CDR2 as YNNKEL (reference sequence). The CDR3 loop reads CASSQGPTRAEKLFF. CDR3 in DNA: TGTGCCAGCAGCCAAGGGCCCACACGGGCTGAAAAACTGTTTTTT. Using reference TRBV3-1 and TRBJ1-4 for the parts outside the CDR3, the full variable domain is DTAVSQTPKYLVTQMGNDKSIKCEQNLGHDTMYWYKQDSKKFLKIMFSYNNKELIINETVPNRFSPKSPDKAHLNLHINSLELGDSAVYFCASSQGPTRAEKLFFGSGTQLSVL.

This clonotype counts as medium-sized. The chain couples TRBV6-5 to TRBJ2-1; TRBD1 or TRBD2 may be the D gene (5 bases each). Germline CDR1 MNHEY, CDR2 SVGAGI. The CDR3 is made up of 16 amino acids. Trimming shortened V by 6 bases and J by 6 bases, and 21 bases separated the two germline ends. The DNA for the CDR3 is TGTGCCAGCAGCTCCTCCCGGGGCATAGAGGGCAATGAGCAGTTCTTC. Translating gives CASSSSRGIEGNEQFF.

The sample holds many counts of this clonotype. This sequence joins TRBV7-2 and TRBJ1-2; TRBD1 matches at 12 bases. Germline V gene lookup returns CDR1 SGHTA and CDR2 FQGNSA. J gave up 2 bases and V 4 bases, and 2 bases lay outside the gene matches. This CDR3 comprises 15 residues. The CDR3 DNA follows: TGTGCCAGCAGCTGGGACAGGGGGCGAAACTATGGCTACACCTTC. Encoded protein: CASSWDRGRNYGYTF.

By sample fraction, this clonotype is hyperexpanded. This chain joins TRBV2 and TRBJ2-3; D gene uncertain. The germline CDR1 and CDR2 sequences are SNHLY and FYNNEI. V was pared by 3 bases and J by 4 bases, with 11 bases between. This CDR3 has 14 amino acids. This CDR3 reads CASSERLAADTQYF. DNA of the CDR3: TGTGCCAGCAGTGAGAGATTAGCTGCAGATACGCAGTATTTT.

Judged by abundance, this clonotype is medium-sized. J is TRBJ1-1 and V is TRBV28; D gene unclear. Germline V gives CDR1 MDHEN, CDR2 SYDVKM. With 7 bases removed from V and 8 bases from J, the gap between germline ends came to 11 bases. The CDR3 has 11 residues. CDR3 sequence reads: CASMAPREAFF. CDR3 coding DNA: TGTGCCAGCATGGCCCCGAGGGAAGCTTTCTTT.